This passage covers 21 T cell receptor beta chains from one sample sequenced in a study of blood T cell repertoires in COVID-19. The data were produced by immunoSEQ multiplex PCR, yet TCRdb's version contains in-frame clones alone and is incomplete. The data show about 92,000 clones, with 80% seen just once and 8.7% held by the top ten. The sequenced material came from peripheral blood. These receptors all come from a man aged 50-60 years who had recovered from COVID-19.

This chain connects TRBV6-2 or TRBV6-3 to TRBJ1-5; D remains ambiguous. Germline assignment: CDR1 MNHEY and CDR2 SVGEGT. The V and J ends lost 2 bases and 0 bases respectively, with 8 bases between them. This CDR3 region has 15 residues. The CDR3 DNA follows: TGTGCCAGCAGTTACCTCCGGGATAGCAATCAGCCCCAGCATTTT. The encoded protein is CASSYLRDSNQPQHF.

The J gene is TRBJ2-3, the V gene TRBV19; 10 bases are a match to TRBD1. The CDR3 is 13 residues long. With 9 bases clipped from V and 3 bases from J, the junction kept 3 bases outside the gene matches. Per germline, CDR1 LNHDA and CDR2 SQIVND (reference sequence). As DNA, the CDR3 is TGTGCCAGCCGGGACAGGGGAACAGATACGCAGTATTTT. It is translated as CASRDRGTDTQYF.

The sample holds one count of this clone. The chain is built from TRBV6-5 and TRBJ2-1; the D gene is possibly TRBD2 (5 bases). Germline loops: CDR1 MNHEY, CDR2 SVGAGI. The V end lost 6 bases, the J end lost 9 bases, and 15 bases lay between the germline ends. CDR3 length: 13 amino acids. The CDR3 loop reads CASSPSEGLEQFF. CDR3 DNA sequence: TGTGCCAGCAGCCCATCAGAGGGCCTTGAGCAGTTCTTC.

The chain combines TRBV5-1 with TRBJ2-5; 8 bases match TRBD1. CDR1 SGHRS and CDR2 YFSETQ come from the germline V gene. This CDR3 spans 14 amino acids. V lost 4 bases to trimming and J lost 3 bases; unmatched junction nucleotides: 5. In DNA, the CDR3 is TGCGCCAGCAGCGGCGGGACAGGTAAAGAGACCCAGTACTTC. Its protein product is CASSGGTGKETQYF.

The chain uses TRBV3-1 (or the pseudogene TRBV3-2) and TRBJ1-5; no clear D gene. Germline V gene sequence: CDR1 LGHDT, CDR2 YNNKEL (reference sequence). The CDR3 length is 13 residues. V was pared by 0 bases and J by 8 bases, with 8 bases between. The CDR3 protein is CASSQERGKPQHF. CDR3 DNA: TGTGCCAGCAGCCAAGAACGAGGGAAGCCCCAGCATTTT.

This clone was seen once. The CDR3 loop reads CASSLSTGPSNQPQHF. The CDR3 DNA reads as TGTGCCAGCAGCCTTTCGACAGGGCCTAGCAATCAGCCCCAGCATTTT. V gene TRBV4-2 combines with J gene TRBJ1-5, with 7 bases identical to TRBD1. This CDR3 has 16 residues. V lost 4 bases to trimming and J lost 0 bases; unmatched junction nucleotides: 6. Germline values: CDR1 LGHNA, CDR2 YNFKEQ.

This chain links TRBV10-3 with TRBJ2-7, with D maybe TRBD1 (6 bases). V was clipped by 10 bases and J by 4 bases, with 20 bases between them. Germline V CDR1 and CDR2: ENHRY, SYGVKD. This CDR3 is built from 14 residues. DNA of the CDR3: TGTGCCACCCGGGGTGGGGACACGAAGTACGAGCAGTACTTC. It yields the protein CATRGGDTKYEQYF.

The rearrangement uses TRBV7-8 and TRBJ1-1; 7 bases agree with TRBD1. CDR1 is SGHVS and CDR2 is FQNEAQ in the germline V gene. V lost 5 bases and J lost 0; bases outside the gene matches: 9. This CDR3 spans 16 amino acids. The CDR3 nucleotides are TGTGCCAGCAGCACAGACAGGGCGAGAATGAACACTGAAGCTTTCTTT. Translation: CASSTDRARMNTEAFF.

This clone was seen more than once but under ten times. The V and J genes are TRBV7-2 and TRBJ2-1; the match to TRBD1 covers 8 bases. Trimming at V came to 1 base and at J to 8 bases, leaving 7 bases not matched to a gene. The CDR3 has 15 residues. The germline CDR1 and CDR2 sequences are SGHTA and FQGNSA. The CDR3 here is CASSLVWTGYDEQFF. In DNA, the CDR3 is TGTGCCAGCAGCTTAGTCTGGACAGGGTATGATGAGCAGTTCTTC.

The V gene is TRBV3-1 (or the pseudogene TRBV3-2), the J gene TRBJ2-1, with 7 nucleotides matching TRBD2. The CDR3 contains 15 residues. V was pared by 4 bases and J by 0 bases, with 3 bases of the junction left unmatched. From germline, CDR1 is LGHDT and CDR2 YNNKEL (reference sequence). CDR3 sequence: CASSPLASSYNEQFF. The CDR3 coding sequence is TGTGCCAGCAGCCCACTAGCGAGCTCCTACAATGAGCAGTTCTTC.

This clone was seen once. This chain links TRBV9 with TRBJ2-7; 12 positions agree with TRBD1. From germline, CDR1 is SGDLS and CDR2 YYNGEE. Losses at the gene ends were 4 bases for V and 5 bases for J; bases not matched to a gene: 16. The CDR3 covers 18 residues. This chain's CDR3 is CASSSNVPGQGARNEQYF. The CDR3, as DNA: TGTGCCAGCAGCTCGAACGTGCCGGGACAGGGGGCGAGAAACGAGCAGTACTTC.

CDR3 in amino acids: CASSLSAAGGPYEQYF. The DNA of the CDR3 is TGCGCCAGCAGCCTGTCCGCAGCGGGGGGGCCCTACGAGCAGTACTTC. This chain links TRBV4-1 with TRBJ2-7, with 10 bases aligning to TRBD2. J gave up 2 bases and V 4 bases, and 8 bases lay outside the gene matches. The CDR3 has 16 residues. Germline V CDR1 and CDR2: MGHRA, YSYEKL.

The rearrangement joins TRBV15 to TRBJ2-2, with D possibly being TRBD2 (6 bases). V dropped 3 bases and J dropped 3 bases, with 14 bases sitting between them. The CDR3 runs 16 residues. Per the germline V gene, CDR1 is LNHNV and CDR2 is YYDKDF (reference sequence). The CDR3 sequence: CATSRKEGGDTGELFF. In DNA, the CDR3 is TGTGCCACCAGCAGGAAGGAGGGAGGAGACACCGGGGAGCTGTTTTTT.

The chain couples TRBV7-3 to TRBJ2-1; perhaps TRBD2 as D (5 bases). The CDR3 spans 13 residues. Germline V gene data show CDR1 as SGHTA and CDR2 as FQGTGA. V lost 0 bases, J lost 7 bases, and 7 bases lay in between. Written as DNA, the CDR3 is TGTGCCAGCAGCTTAACCGGGGATAATGAGCAGTTCTTC. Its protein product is CASSLTGDNEQFF.

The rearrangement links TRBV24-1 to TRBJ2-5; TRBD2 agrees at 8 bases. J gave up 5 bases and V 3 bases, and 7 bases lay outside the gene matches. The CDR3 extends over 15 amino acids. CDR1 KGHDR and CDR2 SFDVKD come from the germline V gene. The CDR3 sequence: CATSDTRSGGETQYF. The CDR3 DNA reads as TGTGCCACCAGTGATACTAGGTCGGGAGGGGAGACCCAGTACTTC.

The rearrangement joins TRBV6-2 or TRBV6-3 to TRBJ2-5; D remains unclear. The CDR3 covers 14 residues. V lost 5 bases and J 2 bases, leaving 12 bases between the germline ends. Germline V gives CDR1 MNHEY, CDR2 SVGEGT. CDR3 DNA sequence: TGTGCCAGCAGTCCGACTGCGTTACAAGAGACCCAGTACTTC. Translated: CASSPTALQETQYF.

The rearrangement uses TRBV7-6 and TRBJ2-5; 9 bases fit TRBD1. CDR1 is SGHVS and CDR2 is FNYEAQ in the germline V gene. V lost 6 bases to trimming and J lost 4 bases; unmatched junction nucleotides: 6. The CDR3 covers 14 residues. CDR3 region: CASRDRGYGETQYF. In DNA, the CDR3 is TGTGCCAGCAGGGACAGGGGTTATGGAGAGACCCAGTACTTC.

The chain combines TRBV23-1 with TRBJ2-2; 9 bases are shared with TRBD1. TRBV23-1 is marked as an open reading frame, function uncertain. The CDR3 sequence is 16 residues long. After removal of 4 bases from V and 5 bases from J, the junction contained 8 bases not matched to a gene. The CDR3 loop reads CASSPATGGRTGELFF. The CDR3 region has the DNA TGCGCCAGCAGTCCCGCGACAGGGGGTCGAACCGGGGAGCTGTTTTTT.

The CDR3 sequence: CASSSSLTSGRGSAYEQYF. CDR3 nucleotide sequence: TGTGCCAGCAGCTCCTCCCTCACTAGCGGGAGAGGAAGTGCCTACGAGCAGTACTTC. The chain recombines TRBV13 with TRBJ2-7, with 11 bases fitting TRBD2. Germline CDR1 and CDR2: PRHDT and FYEKMQ (reference sequence). Germline trimming cut 4 bases from V and 2 bases from J; bases unmatched to any gene: 16. The CDR3 is made up of 19 amino acids.

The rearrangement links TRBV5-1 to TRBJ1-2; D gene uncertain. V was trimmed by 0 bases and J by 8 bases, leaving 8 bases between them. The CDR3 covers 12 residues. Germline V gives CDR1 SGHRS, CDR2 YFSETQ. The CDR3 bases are TGCGCCAGCAGCTTGGTTGGGAGCGGCTACACCTTC. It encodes CASSLVGSGYTF. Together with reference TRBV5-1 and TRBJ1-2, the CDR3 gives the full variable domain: KAGVTQTPRYLIKTRGQQVTLSCSPISGHRSVSWYQQTPGQGLQFLFEYFSETQRNKGNFPGRFSGRQFSNSRSEMNVSTLELGDSALYLCASSLVGSGYTFGSGTRLTVV.

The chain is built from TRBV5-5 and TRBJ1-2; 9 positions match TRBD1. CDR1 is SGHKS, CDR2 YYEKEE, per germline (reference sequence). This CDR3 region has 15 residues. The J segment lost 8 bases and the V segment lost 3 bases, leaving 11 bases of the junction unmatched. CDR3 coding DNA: TGTGCCAGCAGCTCTTTACAGGGGGCCGCGGGAGGCTACACCTTC. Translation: CASSSLQGAAGGYTF.